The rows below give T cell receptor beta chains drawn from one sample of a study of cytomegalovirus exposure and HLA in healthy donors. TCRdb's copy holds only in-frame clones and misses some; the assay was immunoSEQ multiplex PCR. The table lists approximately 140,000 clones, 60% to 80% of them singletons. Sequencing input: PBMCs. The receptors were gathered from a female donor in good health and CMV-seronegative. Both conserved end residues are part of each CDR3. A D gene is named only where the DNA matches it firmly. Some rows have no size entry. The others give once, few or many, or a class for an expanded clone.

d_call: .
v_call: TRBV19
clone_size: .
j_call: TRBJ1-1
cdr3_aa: CASSSRDWNTEAFF
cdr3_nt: TGTGCCAGTAGTTCCCGGGACTGGAACACTGAAGCTTTCTTT

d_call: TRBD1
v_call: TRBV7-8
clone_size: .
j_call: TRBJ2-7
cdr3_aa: CASSLATGGRDEQYF
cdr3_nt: TGTGCCAGCAGCTTAGCAACAGGGGGTCGTGACGAGCAGTACTTC

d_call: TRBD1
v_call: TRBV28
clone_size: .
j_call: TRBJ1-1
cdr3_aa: CASTPTGGVSEAFF
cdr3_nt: TGTGCCAGCACCCCGACAGGGGGCGTTTCTGAAGCTTTCTTT

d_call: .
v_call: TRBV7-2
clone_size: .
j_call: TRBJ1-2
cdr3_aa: CASSLTQYYGYTF
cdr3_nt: TGTGCCAGCAGCTTAACCCAGTACTATGGCTACACCTTC

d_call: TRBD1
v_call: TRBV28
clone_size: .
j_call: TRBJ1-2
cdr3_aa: CASSQAGTGNYGYTF
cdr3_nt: TGTGCCAGCAGCCAAGCAGGGACAGGGAACTATGGCTACACCTTC

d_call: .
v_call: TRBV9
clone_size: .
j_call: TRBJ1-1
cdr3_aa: CASSLQTNTEAFF
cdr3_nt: TGTGCCAGCAGCCTACAGACGAACACTGAAGCTTTCTTT

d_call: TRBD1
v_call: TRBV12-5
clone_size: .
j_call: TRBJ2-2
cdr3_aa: CASGTRDRYNTGELFF
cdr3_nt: TGTGCTAGTGGTACTCGGGACAGGTATAACACCGGGGAGCTGTTTTTT

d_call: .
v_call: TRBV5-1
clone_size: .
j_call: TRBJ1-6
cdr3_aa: CASSTEPGISPLHF
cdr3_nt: TGCGCCAGCAGCACTGAGCCAGGGATTTCACCCCTCCACTTT

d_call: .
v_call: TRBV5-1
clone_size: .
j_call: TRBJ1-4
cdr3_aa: CASSRGKGEKLFF
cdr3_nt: TGCGCCAGCAGCCGTGGGAAGGGGGAAAAACTGTTTTTT

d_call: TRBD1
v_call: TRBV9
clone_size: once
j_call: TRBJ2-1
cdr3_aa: CASGAGTGPLNEQFF
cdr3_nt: TGTGCCAGCGGGGCCGGGACAGGGCCCCTCAATGAGCAGTTCTTC

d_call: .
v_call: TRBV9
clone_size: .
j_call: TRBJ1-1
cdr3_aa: CASSVGPLADEAFF
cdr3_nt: TGTGCCAGCAGCGTTGGGCCCTTGGCCGATGAAGCTTTCTTT

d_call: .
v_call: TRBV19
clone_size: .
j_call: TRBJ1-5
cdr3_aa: CASSIDWGGYQPQHF
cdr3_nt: TGTGCCAGTAGTATAGATTGGGGCGGATATCAGCCCCAGCATTTT

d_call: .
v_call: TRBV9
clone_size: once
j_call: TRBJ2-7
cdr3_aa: CASSVDRDASEYGEQYF
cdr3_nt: TGTGCCAGCAGCGTAGACAGGGACGCGTCTGAGTATGGAGAGCAGTACTTC

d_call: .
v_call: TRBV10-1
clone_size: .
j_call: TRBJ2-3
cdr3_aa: CASSESLTDTQYF
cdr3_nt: TGCGCCAGCAGTGAGTCCCTCACAGATACGCAGTATTTT

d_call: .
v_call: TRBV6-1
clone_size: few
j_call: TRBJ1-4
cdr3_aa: CASSVTASRQTNEKLFF
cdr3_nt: TGTGCCAGCAGTGTAACCGCTAGCAGGCAGACTAATGAAAAACTGTTTTTT

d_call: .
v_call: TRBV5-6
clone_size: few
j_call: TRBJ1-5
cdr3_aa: CASSLAGNQPQHF
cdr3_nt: TGTGCCAGCAGCTTGGCTGGCAATCAGCCCCAGCATTTT

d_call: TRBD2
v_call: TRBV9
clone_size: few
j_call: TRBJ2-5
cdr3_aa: CASSVDPSGRVAETQYF
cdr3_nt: TGTGCCAGCAGCGTAGATCCTAGCGGGAGGGTGGCCGAGACCCAGTACTTC

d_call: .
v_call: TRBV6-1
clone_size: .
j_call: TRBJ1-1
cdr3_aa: CASSEGGGTEAFF
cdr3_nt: TGTGCCAGCAGTGAAGGGGGGGGCACTGAAGCTTTCTTT

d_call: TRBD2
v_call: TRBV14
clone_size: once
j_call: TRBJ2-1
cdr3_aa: CASSQDEPSGRANEQFF
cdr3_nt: TGTGCCAGCAGCCAAGATGAGCCTAGCGGGAGGGCCAATGAGCAGTTCTTC

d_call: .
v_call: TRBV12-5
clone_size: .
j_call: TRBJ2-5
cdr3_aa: CASLRETQYF
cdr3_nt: TGTGCTAGTTTGAGGGAGACCCAGTACTTC

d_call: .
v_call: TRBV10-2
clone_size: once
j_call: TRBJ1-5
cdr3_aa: CASSESMSQPQHF
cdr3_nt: TGCGCCAGCAGTGAGTCGATGAGCCAGCCCCAGCATTTT

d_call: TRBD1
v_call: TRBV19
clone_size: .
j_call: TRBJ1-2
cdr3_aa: CASRAGGYGYTF
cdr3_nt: TGTGCCAGTAGGGCAGGGGGCTATGGCTACACCTTC

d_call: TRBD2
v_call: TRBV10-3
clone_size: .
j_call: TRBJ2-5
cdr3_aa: CAISGPSGGASRTQYF
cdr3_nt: TGTGCCATCAGTGGTCCTAGCGGGGGGGCCTCGCGGACCCAGTACTTC

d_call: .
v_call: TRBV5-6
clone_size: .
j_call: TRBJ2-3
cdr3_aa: CASSLAGADTQYF
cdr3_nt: TGTGCCAGCAGCTTGGCGGGGGCAGATACGCAGTATTTT

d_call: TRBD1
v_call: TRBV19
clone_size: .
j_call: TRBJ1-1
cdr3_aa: CASSVRGRQPNTEAFF
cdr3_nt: TGTGCCAGTAGTGTTAGGGGGCGTCAGCCGAACACTGAAGCTTTCTTT

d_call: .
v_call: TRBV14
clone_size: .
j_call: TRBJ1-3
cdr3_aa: CASSQDRISGNTIYF
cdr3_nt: TGTGCCAGCAGCCAAGACAGGATCTCTGGAAACACCATATATTTT

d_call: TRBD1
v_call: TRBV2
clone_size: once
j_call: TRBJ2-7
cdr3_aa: CASSLDRGLYEQYF
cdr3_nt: TGTGCCAGCAGTCTGGACAGGGGTTTGTACGAGCAGTACTTC

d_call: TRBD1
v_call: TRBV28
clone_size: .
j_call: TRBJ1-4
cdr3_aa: CASTSGQRNEKLFF
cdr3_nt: TGTGCCAGCACATCGGGACAGAGGAATGAAAAACTGTTTTTT

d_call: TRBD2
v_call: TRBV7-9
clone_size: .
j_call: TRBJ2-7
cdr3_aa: CASSLRLATYEQYF
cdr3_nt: TGTGCCAGCAGCTTAAGACTAGCTACCTACGAGCAGTACTTC

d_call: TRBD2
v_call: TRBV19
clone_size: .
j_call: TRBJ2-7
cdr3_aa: CASSISTSVGAYEQYF
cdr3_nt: TGTGCCAGTAGTATCTCAACTAGCGTGGGCGCCTACGAGCAGTACTTC

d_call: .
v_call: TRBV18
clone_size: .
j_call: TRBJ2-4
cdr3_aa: CASSPPSSGENIQYF
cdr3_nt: TGTGCCAGCTCACCACCGTCGTCAGGGGAAAACATTCAGTACTTC

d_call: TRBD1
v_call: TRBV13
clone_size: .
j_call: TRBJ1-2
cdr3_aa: CASSLGADRYLDGYTF
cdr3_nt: TGTGCCAGCAGCTTAGGGGCGGACAGGTACTTAGATGGCTACACCTTC

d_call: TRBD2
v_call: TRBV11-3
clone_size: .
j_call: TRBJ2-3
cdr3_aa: CASSLRAGTSGRDTQYF
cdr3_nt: TGTGCCAGCAGCTTAAGGGCCGGGACTAGCGGGAGGGATACGCAGTATTTT

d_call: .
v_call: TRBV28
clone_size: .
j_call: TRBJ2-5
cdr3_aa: CASSLRLIETQYF
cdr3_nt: TGTGCCAGCAGTTTAAGACTCATCGAGACCCAGTACTTC

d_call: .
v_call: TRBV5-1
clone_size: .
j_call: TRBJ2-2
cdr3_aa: CASSLEGLGTGELFF
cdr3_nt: TGCGCCAGCAGCTTGGAGGGACTCGGTACCGGGGAGCTGTTTTTT

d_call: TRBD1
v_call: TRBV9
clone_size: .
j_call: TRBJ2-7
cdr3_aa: CASSSGGQGDYEQYF
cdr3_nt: TGTGCCAGCAGCTCAGGTGGACAGGGAGACTACGAGCAGTACTTC

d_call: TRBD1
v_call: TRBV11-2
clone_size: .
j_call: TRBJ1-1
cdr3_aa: CASFRDSGYDTEAFF
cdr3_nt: TGTGCCAGCTTCCGGGACAGCGGGTATGACACTGAAGCTTTCTTT

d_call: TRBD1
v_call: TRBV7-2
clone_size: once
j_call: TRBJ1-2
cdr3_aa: CASSRWGGGQGNYGYTF
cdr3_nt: TGTGCCAGCAGCCGTTGGGGGGGCGGACAGGGGAACTATGGCTACACCTTC

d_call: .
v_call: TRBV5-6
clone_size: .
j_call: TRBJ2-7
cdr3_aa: CASSDGLVSSYEQYF
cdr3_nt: TGTGCCAGCAGCGACGGACTGGTGAGCTCCTACGAGCAGTACTTC

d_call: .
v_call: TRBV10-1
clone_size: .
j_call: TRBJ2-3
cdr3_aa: CASSEPRDTDTQYF
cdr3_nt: TGCGCCAGCAGTGAGCCCAGGGACACAGATACGCAGTATTTT

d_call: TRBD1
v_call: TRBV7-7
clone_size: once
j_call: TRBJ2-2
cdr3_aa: CASSLQTGADIGELFF
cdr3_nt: TGTGCTAGCAGCTTGCAGACAGGGGCGGACATCGGGGAGCTGTTTTTT

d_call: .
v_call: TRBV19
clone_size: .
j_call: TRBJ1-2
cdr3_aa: CASSLTGGGFYGYTF
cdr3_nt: TGTGCCAGTAGTCTTACAGGCGGGGGATTTTATGGCTACACCTTC

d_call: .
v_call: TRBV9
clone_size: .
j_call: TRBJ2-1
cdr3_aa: CASSKKLSLDEQFF
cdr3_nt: TGTGCCAGCAGCAAAAAACTAAGTTTGGATGAGCAGTTCTTC

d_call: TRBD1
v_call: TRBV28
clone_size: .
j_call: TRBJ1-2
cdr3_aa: CASTTQGAGSYGYTF
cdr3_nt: TGTGCCAGCACCACTCAGGGGGCGGGATCCTATGGCTACACCTTC

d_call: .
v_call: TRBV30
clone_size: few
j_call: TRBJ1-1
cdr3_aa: CAWSPQVGTEAFF
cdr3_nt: TGTGCCTGGAGTCCCCAGGTCGGCACTGAAGCTTTCTTT

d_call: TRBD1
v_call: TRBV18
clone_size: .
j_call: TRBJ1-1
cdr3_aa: CASSLAGTGGTEAFF
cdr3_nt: TGTGCCAGCTCATTAGCCGGGACAGGGGGAACTGAAGCTTTCTTT

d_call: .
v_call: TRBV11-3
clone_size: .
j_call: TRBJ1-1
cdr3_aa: CASTRDLRGPFTEAFF
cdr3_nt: TGTGCCAGCACCAGGGACCTCAGGGGACCCTTCACTGAAGCTTTCTTT

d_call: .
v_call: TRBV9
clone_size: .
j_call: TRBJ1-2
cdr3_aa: CASSVVAHRGRGPGGYTF
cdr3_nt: TGTGCCAGCAGCGTAGTAGCACACCGTGGCAGGGGCCCGGGGGGCTACACCTTC

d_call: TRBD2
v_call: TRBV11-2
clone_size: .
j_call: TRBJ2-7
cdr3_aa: CASSISGSGYEQYF
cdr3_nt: TGTGCCAGCAGCATCAGCGGGAGTGGCTACGAGCAGTACTTC

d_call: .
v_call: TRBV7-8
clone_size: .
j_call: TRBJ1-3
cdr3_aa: CASSPVSRDLAKYSGNTIYF
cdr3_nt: TGTGCCAGCAGCCCCGTATCCCGGGATCTCGCCAAATACTCTGGAAACACCATATATTTT

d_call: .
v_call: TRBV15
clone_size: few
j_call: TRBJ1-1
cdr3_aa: CATSRDRTEAFF
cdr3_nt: TGTGCCACCAGCAGAGACCGCACTGAAGCTTTCTTT

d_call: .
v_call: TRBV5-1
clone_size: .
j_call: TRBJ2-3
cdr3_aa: CASSLAGAGDTQYF
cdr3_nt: TGCGCCAGCAGCTTGGCTGGCGCGGGGGATACGCAGTATTTT

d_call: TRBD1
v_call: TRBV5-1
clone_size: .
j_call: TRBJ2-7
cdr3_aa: CASSMQGADEQYF
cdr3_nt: TGCGCCAGCAGCATGCAGGGGGCCGACGAGCAGTACTTC

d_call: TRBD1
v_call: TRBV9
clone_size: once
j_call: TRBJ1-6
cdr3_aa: CASSWGQGWNSPLHF
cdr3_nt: TGTGCCAGCAGTTGGGGACAGGGGTGGAATTCACCCCTCCACTTT

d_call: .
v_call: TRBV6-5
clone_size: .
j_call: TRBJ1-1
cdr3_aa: CASSPRAPNTEAFF
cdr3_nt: TGTGCCAGCAGTCCGCGGGCCCCGAACACTGAAGCTTTCTTT

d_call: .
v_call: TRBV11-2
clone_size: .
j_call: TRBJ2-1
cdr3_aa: CASSNWRAYNEQFF
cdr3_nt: TGTGCCAGCAGCAACTGGAGGGCGTACAATGAGCAGTTCTTC

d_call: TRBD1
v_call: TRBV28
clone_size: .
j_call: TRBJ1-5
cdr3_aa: CASRGTGDNQPQHF
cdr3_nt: TGTGCCAGCAGGGGGACAGGGGATAATCAGCCCCAGCATTTT

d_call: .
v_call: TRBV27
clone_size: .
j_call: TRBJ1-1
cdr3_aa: CASSRGVREAEAFF
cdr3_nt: TGTGCCAGCAGTCGGGGGGTCCGGGAGGCTGAAGCTTTCTTT